Below are 12 T cell receptor beta chains sequenced from a single sample in a study of blood T cell repertoires in COVID-19. TCRdb keeps only in-frame clones here, not all; method: immunoSEQ multiplex PCR. Seen here are about 360,000 clones, about 88% observed once, and the top ten hold 2.5% to 3.5%. What was sequenced was peripheral blood. The receptors were gathered from a human donor in a cohort sampled during active COVID-19.

V gene TRBV7-8 combines with J gene TRBJ2-5; D is perhaps TRBD1 (7 bases). CDR1 and CDR2 from the germline V gene are SGHVS and FQNEAQ. The CDR3 length is 17 residues. Trimming shortened V by 1 base and J by 4 bases, and 19 bases separated the two germline ends. CDR3 in DNA: TGTGCCAGCAGCTTAGATCTTTGGGCCCAGGGGGGAGAGACCCAGTACTTC. Translation gives CASSLDLWAQGGETQYF.

The CDR3 protein is CASSEWGGTADTQYF. The CDR3 nucleotides are TGTGCCAGCAGTGAATGGGGAGGTACAGCAGATACGCAGTATTTT. The chain joins TRBV2 to TRBJ2-3; possibly TRBD2 for D (6 bases). The CDR3 extends over 15 amino acids. V lost 2 bases and J lost 4, with 13 bases in between. The germline gives CDR1 SNHLY, CDR2 FYNNEI.

V and J are TRBV28 and TRBJ1-5; 10 bases are a match to TRBD1. Per germline, CDR1 MDHEN and CDR2 SYDVKM. The trim removed 6 bases at V and 2 bases at J, leaving 7 bases unmatched. The CDR3 is made up of 16 amino acids. The CDR3 nucleotides read TGTGCCAGCAGCGAGACAGGGGGCTTGGGCAATCAGCCCCAGCATTTT. This translates into CASSETGGLGNQPQHF. Drawing the rest from reference TRBV28 and TRBJ1-5, the complete variable domain is DVKVTQSSRYLVKRTGEKVFLECVQDMDHENMFWYRQDPGLGLRLIYFSYDVKMKEKGDIPEGYSVSREKKERFSLILESASTNQTSMYLCASSETGGLGNQPQHFGDGTRLSIL.

DNA for the CDR3: TGTGCCTGGAGGGGGGCCGCCACAGATACGCAGTATTTT. Its protein product is CAWRGAATDTQYF. The genes are TRBV30 and TRBJ2-3; D might be TRBD1 (6 bases). The V gene lost 3 bases and the J gene lost 2 bases, with 9 bases spanning the gap. The CDR3 loop spans 13 amino acids. Looked up from germline, CDR1 is GTSNPN and CDR2 is SVGIG (reference sequence). Based on the CDR3 plus reference TRBV30 and TRBJ2-3, the full variable domain is SQTIHQWPATLVQPVGSPLSLECTVEGTSNPNLYWYRQAAGRGLQLLFYSVGIGQISSEVPQNLSASRPQDRQFILSSKKLLLSDSGFYLCAWRGAATDTQYFGPGTRLTVL.

The V gene is TRBV30, the J gene TRBJ2-5; 9 bases are a match to TRBD1. Germline lookup yields CDR1 GTSNPN and CDR2 SVGIG (reference sequence). Trimming at V came to 3 bases and at J to 5 bases, leaving 7 bases not matched to a gene. CDR3 length: 14 amino acids. For the CDR3, the DNA is TGTGCCTGGAGGGGACAGGGATATTCTGAGACCCAGTACTTC. It codes for CAWRGQGYSETQYF. The entire variable domain, with the rest obtained from reference TRBV30 and TRBJ2-5, is as follows: SQTIHQWPATLVQPVGSPLSLECTVEGTSNPNLYWYRQAAGRGLQLLFYSVGIGQISSEVPQNLSASRPQDRQFILSSKKLLLSDSGFYLCAWRGQGYSETQYFGPGTRLLVL.

The chain employs TRBV28 and TRBJ2-7, with TRBD2 as a possible D gene (6 bases). CDR3 length: 15 residues. V lost 4 bases to trimming and J lost 2 bases, with 15 bases between them. CDR1 MDHEN and CDR2 SYDVKM come from the germline V gene. The CDR3 here is CASSSRGRSAYEQYF. CDR3 DNA sequence: TGTGCCAGCAGTTCCCGGGGGAGGTCCGCCTACGAGCAGTACTTC.

The sample holds one count of this clone. Written as DNA, the CDR3 is TGTGCCAGCAGTTTGGGGGACTGGGAACTAGCGCAGTCCTACAATGAGCAGTTCTTC. Its translation is CASSLGDWELAQSYNEQFF. This chain connects TRBV28 to TRBJ2-1, with 7 positions matching TRBD2. J was trimmed by 1 base and V by 3 bases; bases with no gene match: 15. Germline CDR1 is MDHEN and CDR2 is SYDVKM. CDR3 length: 19 residues. The whole variable domain, filled in from reference TRBV28 and TRBJ2-1, reads DVKVTQSSRYLVKRTGEKVFLECVQDMDHENMFWYRQDPGLGLRLIYFSYDVKMKEKGDIPEGYSVSREKKERFSLILESASTNQTSMYLCASSLGDWELAQSYNEQFFGPGTRLTVL.

The rearrangement links TRBV2 to TRBJ2-5, with 9 bases matching TRBD1. Losses at the gene ends were 5 bases for V and 5 bases for J; bases not matched to a gene: 6. CDR3 length equals 14 residues. Germline assignment: CDR1 SNHLY and CDR2 FYNNEI. For the CDR3, the DNA is TGTGCCAGCAGTCTGGGACAGGGTAGGGAGACCCAGTACTTC. It is translated as CASSLGQGRETQYF.

The chain recombines TRBV28 with TRBJ1-2; 7 bases align to TRBD1. Germline CDR1 is MDHEN and CDR2 is SYDVKM. V trimming: 6 bases; J trimming: 2 bases; junction bases outside the gene matches: 6. The length of the CDR3 is 14 residues. Here the CDR3 reads CASSEGTVNYGYTF. As DNA, the CDR3 is TGTGCCAGCAGCGAGGGGACAGTCAACTATGGCTACACCTTC.

The V gene is TRBV18, the J gene TRBJ1-2; maybe TRBD1 (6 bases). The CDR3 covers 14 residues. The germline V and J ends were trimmed by 3 bases and 8 bases, with 16 bases remaining between them. Germline CDR1 reads KGHSH; CDR2 reads LQKENI. This CDR3 is CASSPSGQFVGYTF. DNA for the CDR3: TGTGCCAGCTCACCGAGCGGACAGTTCGTCGGCTACACCTTC.

J is TRBJ2-4 and V is TRBV2; no clear D gene. The germline CDR1 and CDR2 sequences are SNHLY and FYNNEI. The CDR3 length is 11 residues. The V end was cut by 7 bases, the J end by 6 bases, with 7 bases between. CDR3 sequence (DNA): TGTGCCAGCACCCTCTTAAACATTCAGTACTTC. Its protein product is CASTLLNIQYF.

The rearrangement joins TRBV3-1 (or the pseudogene TRBV3-2) to TRBJ2-3; D call uncertain. The V and J ends lost 3 bases and 1 base respectively, with 5 bases between them. The germline V gene has CDR1 LGHDT and CDR2 YNNKEL (reference sequence). The CDR3 runs 13 residues. The CDR3 nucleotides are TGTGCCAGCAGCCAGGCAGGCACAGATACGCAGTATTTT. It is translated as CASSQAGTDTQYF.